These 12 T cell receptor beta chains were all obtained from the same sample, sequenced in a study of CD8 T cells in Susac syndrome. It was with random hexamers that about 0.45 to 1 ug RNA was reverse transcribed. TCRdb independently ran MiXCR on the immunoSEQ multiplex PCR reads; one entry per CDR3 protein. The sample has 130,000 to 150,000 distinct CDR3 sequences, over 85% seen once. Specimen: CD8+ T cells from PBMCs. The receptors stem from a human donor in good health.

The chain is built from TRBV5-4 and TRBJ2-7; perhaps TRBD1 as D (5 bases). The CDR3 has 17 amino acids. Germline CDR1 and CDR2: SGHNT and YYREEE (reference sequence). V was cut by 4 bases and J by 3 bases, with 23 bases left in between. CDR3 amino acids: CASSPTPTSTDDYEQYF. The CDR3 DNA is TGTGCCAGCAGCCCGACGCCGACGTCGACAGACGACTACGAGCAGTACTTC.

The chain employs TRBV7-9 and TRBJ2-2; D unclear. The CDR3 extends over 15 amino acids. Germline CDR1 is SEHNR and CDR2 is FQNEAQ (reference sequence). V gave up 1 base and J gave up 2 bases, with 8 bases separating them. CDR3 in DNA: TGTGCCAGCAGCTTAGTCGGGTACAACACCGGGGAGCTGTTTTTT. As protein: CASSLVGYNTGELFF.

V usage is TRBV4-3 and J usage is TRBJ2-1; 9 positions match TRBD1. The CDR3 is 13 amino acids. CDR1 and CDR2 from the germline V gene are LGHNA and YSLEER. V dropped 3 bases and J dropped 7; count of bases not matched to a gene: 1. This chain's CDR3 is CASSHGQGNEQFF. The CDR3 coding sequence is TGCGCCAGCAGCCACGGACAGGGGAATGAGCAGTTCTTC.

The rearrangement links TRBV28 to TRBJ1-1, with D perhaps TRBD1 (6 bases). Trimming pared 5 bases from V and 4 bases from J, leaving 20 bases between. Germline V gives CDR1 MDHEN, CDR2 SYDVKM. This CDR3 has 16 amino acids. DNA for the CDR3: TGTGCCAGCAGTCAACGGGACAAAGGTGTTCCCACTGAAGCTTTCTTT. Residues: CASSQRDKGVPTEAFF.

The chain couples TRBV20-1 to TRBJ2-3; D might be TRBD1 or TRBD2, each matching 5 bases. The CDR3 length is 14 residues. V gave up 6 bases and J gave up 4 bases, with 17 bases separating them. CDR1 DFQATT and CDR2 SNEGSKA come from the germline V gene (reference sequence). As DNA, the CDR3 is TGCAGTGCGAGGGGACGGGGAAAAGCAGATACGCAGTATTTT. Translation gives CSARGRGKADTQYF.

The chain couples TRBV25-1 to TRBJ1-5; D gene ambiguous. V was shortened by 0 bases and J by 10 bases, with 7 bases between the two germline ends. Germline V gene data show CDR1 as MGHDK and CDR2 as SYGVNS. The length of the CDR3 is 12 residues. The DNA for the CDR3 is TGTGCCAGCAGTGAATACGGGGAACCCCAGCATTTT. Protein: CASSEYGEPQHF.

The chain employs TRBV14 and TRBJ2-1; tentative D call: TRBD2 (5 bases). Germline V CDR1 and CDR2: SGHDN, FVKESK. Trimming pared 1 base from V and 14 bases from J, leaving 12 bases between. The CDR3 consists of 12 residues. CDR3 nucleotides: TGTGCCAGCAGCCAAGTAATGGAGGAGGAGTTCTTC. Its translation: CASSQVMEEEFF.

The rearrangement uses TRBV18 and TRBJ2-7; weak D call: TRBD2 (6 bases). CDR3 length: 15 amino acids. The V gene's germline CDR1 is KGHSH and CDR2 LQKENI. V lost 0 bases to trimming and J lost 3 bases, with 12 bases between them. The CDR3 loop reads CASSPPGRELYEQYF. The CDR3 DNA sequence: TGTGCCAGCTCACCACCGGGTCGGGAGCTCTACGAGCAGTACTTC.

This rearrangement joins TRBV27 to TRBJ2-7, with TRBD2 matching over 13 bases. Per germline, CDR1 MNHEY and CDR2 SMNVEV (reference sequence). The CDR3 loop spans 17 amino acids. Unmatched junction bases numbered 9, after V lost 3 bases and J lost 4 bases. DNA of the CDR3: TGTGCCAGCAGTTTCAGGACTAGCGGGAGTAAGAGGTACGAGCAGTACTTC. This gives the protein CASSFRTSGSKRYEQYF.

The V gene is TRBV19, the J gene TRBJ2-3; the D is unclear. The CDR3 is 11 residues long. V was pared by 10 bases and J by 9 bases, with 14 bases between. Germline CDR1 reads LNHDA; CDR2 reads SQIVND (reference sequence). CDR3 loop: CATRWWGTQYF. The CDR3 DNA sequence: TGTGCCACCCGTTGGTGGGGAACGCAGTATTTT.

This CDR3 reads CAWQATGSSYEQYF. CDR3 sequence (DNA): TGTGCCTGGCAAGCGACAGGGAGCTCCTACGAGCAGTACTTC. The chain links TRBV30 to TRBJ2-7; 7 bases are a match to TRBD1. The CDR3 consists of 14 residues. The J segment lost 0 bases and the V segment lost 5 bases, leaving 7 bases of the junction unmatched. Germline V gene data show CDR1 as GTSNPN and CDR2 as SVGIG (reference sequence).

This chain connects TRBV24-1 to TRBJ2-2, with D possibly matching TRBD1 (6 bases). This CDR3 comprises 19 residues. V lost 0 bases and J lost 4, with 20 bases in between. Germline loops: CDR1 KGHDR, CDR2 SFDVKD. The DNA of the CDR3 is TGTGCCACCAGTGATTTGTCGTCAGGGGCCTTTCCCCTCACCGGGGAGCTGTTTTTT. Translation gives CATSDLSSGAFPLTGELFF.